The next 13 T cell receptor beta chains were all read from a single sample in a study of T-cell memory formation after mild COVID-19. TCRdb analysed the 5' RACE reads with MiXCR anew, one entry per CDR3 protein. The table lists about 140,000 distinct CDR3 sequences, around 15% of them singletons. Sequencing input: PBMCs or a T cell subset sorted from them (not recorded which). These receptors all stem from an adult woman who had mild COVID-19 (a few samples of this study predate the infection). Cell type and time point are not known.

This clonotype has just a few counts. For the CDR3, the DNA is TGTGCCAGCAGCCTTCTAGCGGGAGGGCCATCAGATACGCAGTATTTT. It codes for CASSLLAGGPSDTQYF. The gene calls are TRBV7-8 and TRBJ2-3, with TRBD2 matching over 12 bases. Germline lookup yields CDR1 SGHVS and CDR2 FQNEAQ. CDR3 length: 16 residues. With V trimmed by 5 bases and J by 4 bases, 7 bases remained unmatched.

This clonotype appeared a few times. This chain uses TRBV2 with TRBJ2-7; D might be TRBD1 (6 bases). The CDR3 consists of 14 residues. Germline V gene sequence: CDR1 SNHLY, CDR2 FYNNEI. The germline V and J ends were trimmed by 7 bases and 0 bases, with 13 bases remaining between them. CDR3 loop: CASISRGGSYEQYF. The CDR3 nucleotides read TGTGCCAGCATCTCCAGGGGCGGCTCCTACGAGCAGTACTTC.

A few counts support this clonotype. The chain uses TRBV4-1 and TRBJ2-6, with 14 bases identical to TRBD2. CDR1 is MGHRA and CDR2 is YSYEKL in the germline V gene. V lost 5 bases and J lost 4; bases outside the gene matches: 10. The CDR3 totals 19 residues. The CDR3 spells CASSWTSGGNGFGANVLTF. The CDR3 nucleotides are TGCGCCAGCAGCTGGACTAGCGGGGGGAACGGCTTCGGGGCCAACGTCCTGACTTTC.

This clonotype was detected a few times. The chain uses TRBV29-1 and TRBJ2-1; D gene ambiguous. Germline loops: CDR1 SQVTM, CDR2 ANQGSEA. CDR3 size: 14 residues. Trimming shortened V by 4 bases and J by 7 bases, and 17 bases separated the two germline ends. DNA of the CDR3: TGCAGCGTTGGGTCAGCGCCGGCGGTTAATGAGCAGTTCTTC. This encodes CSVGSAPAVNEQFF.

The genes are TRBV7-9 and TRBJ2-7; D remains unclear. The germline V and J ends were trimmed by 4 bases and 7 bases, with 14 bases remaining between them. Germline loops: CDR1 SEHNR, CDR2 FQNEAQ (reference sequence). The CDR3 is 13 amino acids. CDR3 sequence: CASSSGNGLEQYF. The CDR3 DNA is TGTGCCAGCAGCTCAGGCAACGGGCTTGAGCAGTACTTC.

The sample holds a few counts of this clonotype. V and J are TRBV5-6 and TRBJ2-3; TRBD2 agrees at 13 bases. The germline V gene encodes CDR1 SGHDT and CDR2 YYEEEE. This CDR3 has 18 residues. Trimming at V came to 5 bases and at J to 0 bases, leaving 9 bases not matched to a gene. The CDR3 DNA sequence: TGTGCCAGCAGGTCACTAGCGGGAGGGCCAGGGAGCACAGATACGCAGTATTTT. Translation gives CASRSLAGGPGSTDTQYF. Filled out from reference TRBV5-6 and TRBJ2-3, the complete variable domain reads DAGVTQSPTHLIKTRGQQVTLRCSPKSGHDTVSWYQQALGQGPQFIFQYYEEEERQRGNFPDRFSGHQFPNYSSELNVNALLLGDSALYLCASRSLAGGPGSTDTQYFGPGTRLTVL.

This chain joins TRBV7-9 and TRBJ2-6; maybe TRBD1 (6 bases). Germline V gene data show CDR1 as SEHNR and CDR2 as FQNEAQ (reference sequence). Trimming removed 6 bases from V and 2 bases from J, with 14 bases in between. This CDR3 spans 16 amino acids. This CDR3 reads CASRPSRGAGANVLTF. The CDR3 region has the DNA TGTGCCAGCAGACCATCCAGGGGAGCTGGGGCCAACGTCCTGACTTTC. Together with reference TRBV7-9 and TRBJ2-6, the CDR3 gives the full variable domain: DTGVSQNPRHKITKRGQNVTFRCDPISEHNRLYWYRQTLGQGPEFLTYFQNEAQLEKSRLLSDRFSAERPKGSFSTLEIQRTEQGDSAMYLCASRPSRGAGANVLTFGAGSRLTVL.

The rearrangement joins TRBV7-9 to TRBJ2-1; D unresolved. CDR3 length: 15 residues. The ends were cut back, 3 bases at V and 8 bases at J, with 17 bases in the middle. Germline V gene sequence: CDR1 SEHNR, CDR2 FQNEAQ (reference sequence). Here the CDR3 DNA reads TGTGCCAGCAGCTTCACCCGCCGTAGAATCGATGAGCAGTTCTTC. Protein product: CASSFTRRRIDEQFF.

A few counts support this clonotype. The V and J genes are TRBV7-3 and TRBJ2-1; 9 nucleotides match TRBD2. CDR1 is SGHTA and CDR2 is FQGTGA in the germline V gene. CDR3 length equals 17 residues. V lost 1 base, J lost 2 bases, and 6 bases stayed unmatched. The CDR3 sequence: CASSLKAGGLAYNEQFF. In DNA, the CDR3 is TGTGCCAGCAGCTTAAAAGCGGGAGGTCTTGCCTACAATGAGCAGTTCTTC.

This clonotype has a handful of counts. The chain uses TRBV5-1 and TRBJ2-3; D not certain. The germline V gene encodes CDR1 SGHRS and CDR2 YFSETQ. The CDR3 contains 14 residues. With 7 bases removed from V and 1 base from J, the gap between germline ends came to 13 bases. CDR3 residues: CASRGDSGTDTQYF. CDR3 coding DNA: TGCGCCAGCCGCGGAGATTCAGGCACAGATACGCAGTATTTT.

This clonotype occurred a few times. This chain connects TRBV7-2 to TRBJ2-7, with D perhaps given as TRBD1 or TRBD2 (6 bases each). CDR1 and CDR2 from the germline V gene are SGHTA and FQGNSA. The V and J ends lost 1 base and 6 bases respectively, with 22 bases between them. This CDR3 is 17 amino acids long. In nucleotides, the CDR3 is TGTGCCAGCAGCTTAGGGTTGGGGGGCGGTGATCGCCCCGAGCAGTACTTC. This encodes CASSLGLGGGDRPEQYF.

This clonotype was seen just once. The junction does not match germline at one end; this may be a read error. The V call is TRBV7-7, the J call TRBJ2-2; TRBD1 matches at 9 bases. CDR3 length equals 14 residues. The germline gives CDR1 SSHAT, CDR2 FNYEAQ (reference sequence). The CDR3 loop is CASRGQGGTGELFF. The CDR3 DNA reads TGTGCTAGCAGGGGACAGGGAGGTACCGGGGAGCTGTTTTTT.

The J gene is TRBJ2-1, the V gene TRBV5-1, with a weak D call TRBD2 (6 bases). The germline V and J ends were trimmed by 6 bases and 6 bases, with 7 bases remaining between them. The CDR3 is 11 residues long. Germline V gene sequence: CDR1 SGHRS, CDR2 YFSETQ. The CDR3 DNA reads TGCGCCAGCATGGGGGGCAATGAGCAGTTCTTC. This translates into CASMGGNEQFF.